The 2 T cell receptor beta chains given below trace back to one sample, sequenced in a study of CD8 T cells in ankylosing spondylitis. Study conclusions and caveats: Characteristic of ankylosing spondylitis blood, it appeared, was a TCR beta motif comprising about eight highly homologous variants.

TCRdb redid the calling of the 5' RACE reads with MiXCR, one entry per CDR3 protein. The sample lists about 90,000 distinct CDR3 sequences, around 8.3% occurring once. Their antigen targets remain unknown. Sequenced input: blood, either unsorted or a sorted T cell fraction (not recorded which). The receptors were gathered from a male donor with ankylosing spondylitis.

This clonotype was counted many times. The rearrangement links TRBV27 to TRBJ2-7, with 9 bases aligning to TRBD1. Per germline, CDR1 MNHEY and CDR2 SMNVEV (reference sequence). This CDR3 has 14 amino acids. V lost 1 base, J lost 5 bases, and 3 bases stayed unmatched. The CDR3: CASSLLGQGHEQYF. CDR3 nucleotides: TGTGCCAGCAGTTTATTGGGACAGGGTCACGAGCAGTACTTC.

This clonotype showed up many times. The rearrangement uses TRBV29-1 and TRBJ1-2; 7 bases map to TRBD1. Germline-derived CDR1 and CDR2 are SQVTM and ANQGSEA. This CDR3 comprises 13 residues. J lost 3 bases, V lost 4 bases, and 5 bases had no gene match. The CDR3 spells CSVGTGPYYGYTF. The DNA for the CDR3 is TGCAGCGTTGGGACAGGTCCTTACTATGGCTACACCTTC.